A single TCR beta chain is shown here with its context. What it recognizes is unknown. Template material for amplifying TCR beta CDR3 regions consisted of RNA transcripts. HTBI primers drove first-round RT-PCR of the TCR CDR3. Each CDR3 protein is one row after TCRdb ran MiXCR on the multiplex PCR reads. There are around 620,000 distinct CDR3 sequences in the sample; approximately 15% occur only once, and 7.1% lies in the top ten. This entry comes from a study of T cells in Graves' hyperthyroidism and ophthalmopathy. Germline V lookup: CDR1 LGHNA, CDR2 YNFKEQ. CDR3 length equals 15 residues. V was pared by 7 bases and J by 4 bases, with 9 bases of the junction left unmatched. Whole-study results and caveats: For ophthalmopathy, model prediction preceded onset by a median roughly 5.9 months. Blood also contained most expanded thyroid clonotypes above 0.001.

The chain combines TRBV4-2 with TRBJ2-3, with 9 positions matching TRBD2. The TCR was taken from a woman between 18 and 29 years old with Graves' ophthalmopathy. Sequencing was carried out using blood. In DNA, the CDR3 is TGTGCCAGCACCCGCTTAGCGGGAGTCCCAGATACGCAGTATTTT. This translates into CASTRLAGVPDTQYF.